The entry below gives a single T cell receptor beta chain sequence along with its context. Per the study methods: Amplification of reference gene primers provided the estimated nucleated cell counts. Sequencing used immunoSEQ multiplex PCR; TCRdb keeps in-frame clones, though not all of them. That table is the source of V, J and clone size, and D and trimming were worked out from the DNA. The sample yields roughly 250,000 clones, roughly 82% seen once. Trimming shortened V by 5 bases and J by 0 bases, and 12 bases separated the two germline ends. This CDR3 has 15 residues. CDR1 and CDR2 from the germline V gene are SGDLS and YYNGEE. The sample comes from a study of blood T cell repertoires in COVID-19.

Specimen: PBMCs or T cells enriched from blood (not recorded which). The clonotype comes from a woman between 50 and 59 years old who had recovered from COVID-19. The J gene is TRBJ2-1, the V gene TRBV9; TRBD1 is a possible D gene (5 bases). CDR3 in amino acids: CASSIGQGSYNEQFF. In DNA, the CDR3 is TGTGCCAGCAGTATCGGGCAGGGCTCCTACAATGAGCAGTTCTTC. The variable domain in full, completed from reference TRBV9 and TRBJ2-1, reads DSGVTQTPKHLITATGQRVTLRCSPRSGDLSVYWYQQSLDQGLQFLIQYYNGEERAKGNILERFSAQQFPDLHSELNLSSLELGDSALYFCASSIGQGSYNEQFFGPGTRLTVL.